These 26 T cell receptor beta chains share one sample of origin, sequenced in a study of blood T cell repertoires in COVID-19. Clones were sequenced by immunoSEQ multiplex PCR, and TCRdb holds only the in-frame ones, with some missing. The data contain about 54,000 clones, approximately 88% of them singletons. Specimen: peripheral blood. The receptors come from a human donor in a cohort sampled during active COVID-19.

This clone was picked up a small number of times. J is TRBJ1-6 and V is TRBV18; TRBD1 agrees at 11 bases. V shed 5 bases, J shed 9 bases, and the junction held 6 bases outside the gene matches. CDR3 length: 15 amino acids. Germline CDR1 KGHSH, CDR2 LQKENI. CDR3 amino acids: CASSSGGQGVSPLHF. CDR3 DNA sequence: TGTGCCAGCTCATCGGGGGGACAGGGGGTTTCACCCCTCCACTTT.

The gene calls are TRBV4-1 and TRBJ2-7; D perhaps matches TRBD1 (6 bases). V was pared by 0 bases and J by 4 bases, with 13 bases between. The CDR3 runs to 15 residues. The germline gives CDR1 MGHRA, CDR2 YSYEKL. CDR3 bases: TGCGCCAGCAGCCAAGATTTCCAGGGGACATACGAGCAGTACTTC. Residues: CASSQDFQGTYEQYF.

The chain couples TRBV19 to TRBJ2-2; D is unclear. Germline CDR1 and CDR2: LNHDA and SQIVND (reference sequence). V was pared by 9 bases and J by 4 bases, with 15 bases between. The CDR3 totals 14 residues. The CDR3 reads CASKLLLGTGELFF. CDR3 nucleotides: TGTGCCAGCAAGTTACTATTGGGCACCGGGGAGCTGTTTTTT.

The rearrangement links TRBV10-3 to TRBJ2-7; maybe TRBD2 (6 bases). The length of the CDR3 is 17 residues. Trimming shortened V by 3 bases and J by 0 bases, and 18 bases separated the two germline ends. CDR1 is ENHRY, CDR2 SYGVKD, per germline. CDR3 amino acids: CAISDSGDRRASYEQYF. Written as DNA, the CDR3 is TGTGCCATCAGTGATAGCGGAGACCGGAGGGCCTCCTACGAGCAGTACTTC.

The chain has TRBV2 and TRBJ1-2, with D hard to call. This CDR3 contains 15 residues. The germline V gene encodes CDR1 SNHLY and CDR2 FYNNEI. V gave up 10 bases and J gave up 0 bases, with 18 bases separating them. This CDR3 reads CATLPEASPNYGYTF. The CDR3 nucleotides are TGTGCCACCCTACCAGAGGCTTCCCCTAACTATGGCTACACCTTC.

The chain employs TRBV18 and TRBJ2-5; TRBD2 agrees at 7 bases. The CDR3 is made up of 15 amino acids. Losses at the gene ends were 1 base for V and 5 bases for J; bases not matched to a gene: 7. Germline V gene lookup returns CDR1 KGHSH and CDR2 LQKENI. The CDR3 region has the DNA TGTGCCAGCTCACCACAACGAGGACTAGGGGAGACCCAGTACTTC. Translation gives CASSPQRGLGETQYF.

The chain links TRBV23-1 to TRBJ1-3; tentatively, D is TRBD1 (5 bases). TRBV23-1 is an open reading frame, and its role is uncertain. The CDR3 spans 18 residues. The V gene lost 7 bases and the J gene lost 1 base, with 23 bases spanning the gap. This chain's CDR3 is CASTTTSPDTLSGNTIYF. Here the CDR3 DNA reads TGCGCCAGCACTACAACTTCCCCGGACACCTTATCTGGAAACACCATATATTTT.

CDR3 residues: CASSWGQGVTEAFF. The CDR3, as DNA: TGTGCCAGCAGCTGGGGACAGGGGGTCACTGAAGCTTTCTTT. V and J are TRBV5-6 and TRBJ1-1, with 11 bases fitting TRBD1. CDR3 size: 14 residues. Germline CDR1 reads SGHDT; CDR2 reads YYEEEE. The J segment lost 4 bases and the V segment lost 3 bases, leaving 2 bases of the junction unmatched. Based on the CDR3 plus reference TRBV5-6 and TRBJ1-1, the full variable domain is DAGVTQSPTHLIKTRGQQVTLRCSPKSGHDTVSWYQQALGQGPQFIFQYYEEEERQRGNFPDRFSGHQFPNYSSELNVNALLLGDSALYLCASSWGQGVTEAFFGQGTRLTVV.

This chain joins TRBV7-9 and TRBJ2-7; 10 nucleotides align to TRBD1. The CDR3 is 16 residues long. Germline trimming cut 2 bases from V and 7 bases from J; bases unmatched to any gene: 11. CDR1 and CDR2 (germline): SEHNR, FQNEAQ (reference sequence). Here the CDR3 DNA reads TGTGCCAGCAGCTTATCTACCGGGACAGGGGTGAAAGAGCAGTACTTC. It translates to CASSLSTGTGVKEQYF.

The rearrangement links TRBV12-3 or TRBV12-4 to TRBJ1-6; D unresolved. The CDR3 spans 13 residues. V was clipped by 2 bases and J by 7 bases, with 6 bases between them. The CDR3 sequence: CASSLRENSPLHF. The CDR3 DNA follows: TGTGCCAGCAGTTTAAGGGAGAATTCACCCCTCCACTTT.

This rearrangement joins TRBV4-1 to TRBJ1-2; D is unresolved. Trimming took 3 bases from V and 1 from J, leaving 15 bases between them. CDR1 MGHRA and CDR2 YSYEKL come from the germline V gene. This CDR3 comprises 16 residues. The CDR3 spells CASSQGSGSGNYGYTF. The CDR3 region has the DNA TGCGCCAGCAGCCAGGGATCGGGCAGCGGTAACTATGGCTACACCTTC.

The chain couples TRBV6-2 or TRBV6-3 to TRBJ2-7, with 10 bases identical to TRBD1. Trimming at V came to 2 bases and at J to 3 bases, leaving 4 bases not matched to a gene. The CDR3 loop spans 15 amino acids. Germline CDR1 MNHEY, CDR2 SVGEGT. The CDR3 protein is CASSYAGQGLYEQYF. Written as DNA, the CDR3 is TGTGCCAGCAGTTACGCGGGACAGGGGCTCTACGAGCAGTACTTC.

DNA for the CDR3: TGTGCCAGCAGCAGAAGGACAATCGGCTACACCTTC. Translated: CASSRRTIGYTF. The chain uses TRBV6-2 or TRBV6-3 and TRBJ1-2; D possibly corresponds to TRBD1 (5 bases). The CDR3 is 12 residues long. Germline CDR1 and CDR2: MNHEY and SVGEGT. The ends were cut back, 6 bases at V and 8 bases at J, with 13 bases in the middle.

CDR3 coding DNA: TGTGCCAGCAGCTGGAGTCTATCCTACGAGCAGTACTTC. Translating gives CASSWSLSYEQYF. The chain is built from TRBV7-2 and TRBJ2-7; D is unresolved. The germline gives CDR1 SGHTA, CDR2 FQGNSA. V dropped 4 bases and J dropped 1 base, with 8 bases sitting between them. The CDR3 covers 13 residues.

The J gene is TRBJ2-1, the V gene TRBV10-1, with 10 bases fitting TRBD2. The CDR3 has 13 amino acids. V dropped 2 bases and J dropped 14; count of bases not matched to a gene: 6. Germline V gene data show CDR1 as WNHNN and CDR2 as SYGVQD (reference sequence). CDR3 protein: CASSEAGSGREFF. In DNA, the CDR3 is TGCGCCAGCAGTGAGGCAGGCAGCGGGAGGGAGTTCTTC.

The rearrangement joins TRBV11-1 to TRBJ2-7, with D possibly being TRBD2 (5 bases). This CDR3 is 15 amino acids long. CDR1 is SGHAT and CDR2 is FQDESV in the germline V gene (reference sequence). Trimming pared 6 bases from V and 3 bases from J, leaving 18 bases between. CDR3 in amino acids: CASSPDPGNGYEQYF. CDR3 bases: TGTGCCAGCAGTCCGGACCCGGGGAACGGCTACGAGCAGTACTTC.

This clone was found a few times. The gene calls are TRBV6-2 or TRBV6-3 and TRBJ2-7; perhaps TRBD2 as D (5 bases). This CDR3 has 15 amino acids. Looked up from germline, CDR1 is MNHEY and CDR2 is SVGEGT. V was trimmed by 2 bases and J by 2 bases, leaving 13 bases between them. The DNA for the CDR3 is TGTGCCAGCAGTTACGGGCCTCGGGGAACCTACGAGCAGTACTTC. Protein: CASSYGPRGTYEQYF.

This chain connects TRBV7-7 to TRBJ2-5, with 7 bases that match TRBD1. V lost 1 base to trimming and J lost 7 bases; unmatched junction nucleotides: 9. This CDR3 spans 15 amino acids. Germline CDR1 SSHAT, CDR2 FNYEAQ (reference sequence). The CDR3 sequence: CASSLERQGSGTQYF. The CDR3 DNA sequence: TGTGCCAGCAGCTTAGAAAGACAGGGCTCGGGGACCCAGTACTTC.

This sequence joins TRBV19 and TRBJ1-5, with a possible D match to TRBD1 (5 bases). From germline, CDR1 is LNHDA and CDR2 SQIVND (reference sequence). This CDR3 has 15 amino acids. The V end lost 1 base, the J end lost 4 bases, and 11 bases lay between the germline ends. The CDR3 loop is CASSIAAGRNQPQHF. The CDR3 nucleotides are TGTGCCAGTAGTATAGCGGCAGGGCGGAATCAGCCCCAGCATTTT. The complete variable domain, with remaining parts taken from reference TRBV19 and TRBJ1-5, reads DGGITQSPKYLFRKEGQNVTLSCEQNLNHDAMYWYRQDPGQGLRLIYYSQIVNDFQKGDIAEGYSVSREKKESFPLTVTSAQKNPTAFYLCASSIAAGRNQPQHFGDGTRLSIL.

This clone was seen a few times. The gene calls are TRBV6-5 and TRBJ1-1; a possible D gene is TRBD1 (6 bases). The V and J ends lost 2 bases and 1 base respectively, with 11 bases between them. Looked up from germline, CDR1 is MNHEY and CDR2 is SVGAGI. The CDR3 is 15 amino acids. CDR3 region: CASSYDTTGNTEAFF. The CDR3 region has the DNA TGTGCCAGCAGTTACGACACGACAGGGAACACTGAAGCTTTCTTT.

The chain is built from TRBV5-1 and TRBJ1-1; 11 nucleotides line up with TRBD1. V was pared by 3 bases and J by 0 bases, with 13 bases of the junction left unmatched. The length of the CDR3 is 19 residues. The V gene's germline CDR1 is SGHRS and CDR2 YFSETQ. CDR3 loop: CASSSRTGGYESMNTEAFF. For the CDR3, the DNA is TGCGCCAGCAGCTCTAGGACAGGGGGCTACGAATCTATGAACACTGAAGCTTTCTTT.

This chain uses TRBV9 with TRBJ1-1; TRBD1 aligns across 7 bases. V lost 0 bases and J lost 2; bases outside the gene matches: 4. CDR1 is SGDLS and CDR2 is YYNGEE in the germline V gene. The CDR3 length is 15 residues. The chain's CDR3 is CASSVVGTANTEAFF. CDR3 bases: TGTGCCAGCAGCGTAGTAGGGACAGCCAACACTGAAGCTTTCTTT.

The rearrangement joins TRBV4-2 to TRBJ2-4; TRBD1 matches 9 bases. Germline trimming cut 3 bases from V and 1 base from J; bases unmatched to any gene: 10. Looked up from germline, CDR1 is LGHNA and CDR2 is YNFKEQ. The CDR3 contains 18 residues. The CDR3 here is CASSQRDRAPSAKNIQYF. The CDR3 region has the DNA TGTGCCAGCAGCCAGAGGGACAGGGCGCCGTCGGCCAAAAACATTCAGTACTTC.

This chain connects TRBV2 to TRBJ2-2, with a tentative D call TRBD2 (6 bases). The CDR3 has 14 amino acids. Trimming took off 8 bases at V and 0 bases at J, with 10 bases between the two ends. Germline CDR1 reads SNHLY; CDR2 reads FYNNEI. CDR3 in amino acids: CASLATSNTGELFF. In DNA form, the CDR3 reads TGTGCCAGCCTAGCGACCTCGAACACCGGGGAGCTGTTTTTT.

The chain joins TRBV5-5 to TRBJ1-1; D gene ambiguous. The CDR3 is 14 residues long. Between the trimmed V and J ends, which lost 2 bases and 4 bases, there was a span of 12 bases. Germline CDR1 reads SGHKS; CDR2 reads YYEKEE (reference sequence). The DNA for the CDR3 is TGTGCCAGCAGCTTAAACTACTTTATCACTGAAGCTTTCTTT. This sequence encodes CASSLNYFITEAFF.

The V gene is TRBV27, the J gene TRBJ2-2; D is possibly TRBD2 (5 bases). Germline V lookup: CDR1 MNHEY, CDR2 SMNVEV (reference sequence). The V gene lost 8 bases and the J gene lost 3 bases, with 13 bases spanning the gap. The CDR3 runs 14 residues. The CDR3 sequence is CASGRRGYTGELFF. The CDR3, as DNA: TGTGCCAGCGGGAGACGGGGATACACCGGGGAGCTGTTTTTT.